What follows is one T cell receptor (beta chain) and its context. Its antigen is as yet unknown. The data belong to a study of CXCR3-negative and CXCR3-positive naive CD8 T cells. Study in general: The total count of TRB reads reached 120 million to 150 million, and each library contributed about 1.5 +/- 0.3 million.

The CDR3 spans 15 residues. Germline CDR1 is MRHNA and CDR2 is SNTAGT. UMI-labeled 5' RACE TRB cDNA libraries were prepared from the cells. TCRdb reprocessed the 5' RACE reads, with one entry per CDR3 protein and no DNA. Its table records tens of thousands of distinct CDR3 sequences. Overall study results and limits: Cryopreservation partially decreased CXCR3 expression, and most assays used fresh PBMCs. TRBV-TRBJ usage was alike in naive CXCR3-negative and CXCR3-positive cells but differed in memory cells. In both naive subsets diversity was comparably high, whereas memory CD8+ cells showed much lower diversity.

The receptor was derived from a human donor in good health. Some clones in this sample may be carry-over from other donors' samples. The specimen was memory CD8+ T cells from blood. The rearrangement links TRBV6-4 to TRBJ2-3. CDR3 region: CASSDSGSATDTQYF.